This is a list of T cell receptor beta chains from one sample in a study of regulatory T cells in long-lasting Graves disease. TCRdb re-derived calls from the multiplex PCR reads in MiXCR, one entry per CDR3 protein. The sample contains hundreds of thousands of distinct CDR3 sequences, 13% of which appear only once. These data also formed part of another study, on T cells in Graves' hyperthyroidism and ophthalmopathy.

The specimen was peripheral blood mononuclear cells (PBMCs), collected at new diagnosis, from a patient treated with antithyroid drugs. The source is a man aged 25 to 45 with Graves disease. Both conserved end residues are part of each CDR3. Each record gives: J gene, V gene, D gene, clone size, CDR3 DNA, CDR3 protein. D genes are given only for firm matches. A row's size may be missing; if present it is once, few, many or a size class.

j_gene: TRBJ2-3
v_gene: TRBV20-1
d_gene: .
abundance: .
CDR3nt: TGCAGTGCTAGGTTCCTAGTGGGGAGCACAGATACGCAGTATTTT
CDR3aa: CSARFLVGSTDTQYF

j_gene: TRBJ2-7
v_gene: TRBV10-3
d_gene: TRBD2
abundance: many
CDR3nt: TGTGCCATCAGCTCCTTGGGATCTAGCGGGGCTAGCTCCTACGAGCAGTACTTC
CDR3aa: CAISSLGSSGASSYEQYF

j_gene: TRBJ2-2
v_gene: TRBV12-3/TRBV12-4
d_gene: .
abundance: many
CDR3nt: TGTGCCAGCAGTTTAGGCGGACGGGAGCTGTTTTTT
CDR3aa: CASSLGGRELFF

j_gene: TRBJ1-1
v_gene: TRBV9
d_gene: TRBD1
abundance: .
CDR3nt: TGTGCCAGCAGCCCGCGACAGGGGGCTGAAGCTTTCTTT
CDR3aa: CASSPRQGAEAFF

j_gene: TRBJ2-7
v_gene: TRBV20-1
d_gene: TRBD2
abundance: many
CDR3nt: TGCAGTGCTAGAGATCGAGCGGGGGCTTACGAGCAGTACTTC
CDR3aa: CSARDRAGAYEQYF

j_gene: TRBJ2-6
v_gene: TRBV29-1
d_gene: .
abundance: few
CDR3nt: TGCACCGAGGGTGGCTCTGGGGCCAACGTCCTGACTTTC
CDR3aa: CTEGGSGANVLTF

j_gene: TRBJ1-5
v_gene: TRBV6-1
d_gene: TRBD1
abundance: many
CDR3nt: TGTGCCAGCAGTGCCGGGACAGGGGGCAGTACTCAGCCCCAGCATTTT
CDR3aa: CASSAGTGGSTQPQHF

j_gene: TRBJ2-1
v_gene: TRBV24-1
d_gene: TRBD2
abundance: many
CDR3nt: TGTGCCACCAGCACCTCTAGCGGGAGGAGGGATGAGCAGTTCTTC
CDR3aa: CATSTSSGRRDEQFF

j_gene: TRBJ2-1
v_gene: TRBV29-1
d_gene: .
abundance: many
CDR3nt: TGCAGCGTTGGTGTGGGGCGCTCCTACAATGAGCAGTTCTTC
CDR3aa: CSVGVGRSYNEQFF

j_gene: TRBJ2-5
v_gene: TRBV18
d_gene: .
abundance: .
CDR3nt: TGTGCCAGCTCACCTCGAGGTACAGGGATGTTACGAGAGACCCAGTACTTC
CDR3aa: CASSPRGTGMLRETQYF

j_gene: TRBJ1-4
v_gene: TRBV29-1
d_gene: .
abundance: many
CDR3nt: TGCAGCGTTAAAGCTTGGGTACTGAGTGAAAAACTGTTTTTT
CDR3aa: CSVKAWVLSEKLFF

j_gene: TRBJ1-3
v_gene: TRBV3-1
d_gene: .
abundance: many
CDR3nt: TGTGCCACCAGGAGCGCTGGAAACACCATATATTTT
CDR3aa: CATRSAGNTIYF

j_gene: TRBJ1-2
v_gene: TRBV18
d_gene: TRBD1
abundance: .
CDR3nt: TGTGCCAGCTCACCACAAAAAGAGACAGGGGGCTTTGGCTACACCTTC
CDR3aa: CASSPQKETGGFGYTF

j_gene: TRBJ2-1
v_gene: TRBV28
d_gene: .
abundance: many
CDR3nt: TGTGCCAGCAGTTTGTGGCGGGGCTCCCCCTACAATGAGCAGTTCTTC
CDR3aa: CASSLWRGSPYNEQFF

j_gene: TRBJ1-2
v_gene: TRBV9
d_gene: .
abundance: few
CDR3nt: TGTGCCAGCAGCGTAGCTGTCAGGGGTCTACCTAACTATGGCTACACCTTC
CDR3aa: CASSVAVRGLPNYGYTF

j_gene: TRBJ1-4
v_gene: TRBV5-5
d_gene: TRBD1
abundance: many
CDR3nt: TGTGCCAGCAGCCACGACCGGGACAGGGGTAATGAAAAACTGTTTTTT
CDR3aa: CASSHDRDRGNEKLFF

j_gene: TRBJ2-1
v_gene: TRBV18
d_gene: .
abundance: many
CDR3nt: TGTGCCAGCTCCACGGGCGAGGCCTACCAGCAGTTCTTC
CDR3aa: CASSTGEAYQQFF

j_gene: TRBJ2-5
v_gene: TRBV7-7
d_gene: .
abundance: many
CDR3nt: TGTGCCAGCAGCTTAATCTCCGGACTGGGGGAGACCCAGTACTTC
CDR3aa: CASSLISGLGETQYF

j_gene: TRBJ1-2
v_gene: TRBV10-2
d_gene: .
abundance: many
CDR3nt: TGTGCCAGCAGTGAGGGGGGGGGCTACACCTTC
CDR3aa: CASSEGGGYTF

j_gene: TRBJ2-7
v_gene: TRBV10-3
d_gene: TRBD2
abundance: many
CDR3nt: TGTGCCACCCGACTAGCGGGAGAGTTATACGAGCAGTACTTC
CDR3aa: CATRLAGELYEQYF

j_gene: TRBJ2-2
v_gene: TRBV5-1
d_gene: TRBD2
abundance: .
CDR3nt: TGCGCCAGCAGCAGCGGGACTAGCGGGAGGATCGGGGAGCTGTTTTTT
CDR3aa: CASSSGTSGRIGELFF

j_gene: TRBJ2-4
v_gene: TRBV2
d_gene: .
abundance: many
CDR3nt: TGTGCCAGCAACGCCATACAGCGGGCCAAAAACATTCAGTACTTC
CDR3aa: CASNAIQRAKNIQYF

j_gene: TRBJ1-4
v_gene: TRBV20-1
d_gene: TRBD1
abundance: .
CDR3nt: TGCAGTGCTACCGACAGGGCGAGAGGCAAACTGTTTTTT
CDR3aa: CSATDRARGKLFF

j_gene: TRBJ1-2
v_gene: TRBV9
d_gene: .
abundance: many
CDR3nt: TGTGCCAGCAGCGGGGACGGACTAAGAAACTATGGCTACACCTTC
CDR3aa: CASSGDGLRNYGYTF

j_gene: TRBJ2-7
v_gene: TRBV4-1
d_gene: .
abundance: .
CDR3nt: TGCGCCAGCAGCCAAGATTGGGGAGACGTCCAAACGAACGAGCAGTACTTC
CDR3aa: CASSQDWGDVQTNEQYF

j_gene: TRBJ1-2
v_gene: TRBV11-2
d_gene: .
abundance: many
CDR3nt: TGTGCCAGCAGCTTCAGATCCGGGGCCGGTGGCTACACCTTC
CDR3aa: CASSFRSGAGGYTF

j_gene: TRBJ2-3
v_gene: TRBV2
d_gene: TRBD2
abundance: .
CDR3nt: TGTGCCAGCATTGGCGGGAGGGCTTGGAATTTT
CDR3aa: CASIGGRAWNF

j_gene: TRBJ2-2
v_gene: TRBV24-1
d_gene: TRBD1
abundance: many
CDR3nt: TGTGCCACCAGTGGCCGTCAACAGGGGTCGGTGTACACCGGGGAGCTGTTTTTT
CDR3aa: CATSGRQQGSVYTGELFF

j_gene: TRBJ2-3
v_gene: TRBV9
d_gene: TRBD2
abundance: few
CDR3nt: TGTGCCAGCAGCGTAGTCCCCGAGGGGCGGGGGGGTACGCAGTATTTT
CDR3aa: CASSVVPEGRGGTQYF

j_gene: TRBJ2-4
v_gene: TRBV7-8
d_gene: .
abundance: few
CDR3nt: TGTGCCAGCAGCTTAGATTGGGGGGCCCAAAACATTCAGTACTTC
CDR3aa: CASSLDWGAQNIQYF

j_gene: TRBJ2-2
v_gene: TRBV28
d_gene: .
abundance: many
CDR3nt: TGTGCCAGCAGGCCTGTGGTAGCGGACACCGGGGAGCTGTTTTTT
CDR3aa: CASRPVVADTGELFF

j_gene: TRBJ2-2
v_gene: TRBV5-4
d_gene: TRBD2
abundance: few
CDR3nt: TGTGCCAGCAGCTTCACTAGCGGGAGAACCACCGGGGAGCTGTTTTTT
CDR3aa: CASSFTSGRTTGELFF

j_gene: TRBJ2-7
v_gene: TRBV12-5
d_gene: TRBD1
abundance: many
CDR3nt: TGTGCCACCGGACAGGGGCCCTACGAGCAGTACTTC
CDR3aa: CATGQGPYEQYF

j_gene: TRBJ2-3
v_gene: TRBV27
d_gene: TRBD2
abundance: .
CDR3nt: TGTGCCAGCAGTTTTGCGGGGGCAGATACGCAGTATTTT
CDR3aa: CASSFAGADTQYF

j_gene: TRBJ1-6
v_gene: TRBV9
d_gene: TRBD1
abundance: once
CDR3nt: TGTGCCAGCAGCCCAGGGACAGGCTATAATTCACCCCTCCACTTT
CDR3aa: CASSPGTGYNSPLHF

j_gene: TRBJ1-1
v_gene: TRBV7-2
d_gene: .
abundance: .
CDR3nt: TGTGCCAGCAGCCCTCGTATTGAAGCTTTCTTT
CDR3aa: CASSPRIEAFF

j_gene: TRBJ2-5
v_gene: TRBV4-1
d_gene: TRBD2
abundance: few
CDR3nt: TGCGCCAGCAGCCTTATGGGGGGGGAGACCCAGTACTTC
CDR3aa: CASSLMGGETQYF

j_gene: TRBJ1-1
v_gene: TRBV7-9
d_gene: TRBD1
abundance: many
CDR3nt: TGTGCCAGCATCAAGGCGGCAGGGGGCATCACTGAAGCTTTCTTT
CDR3aa: CASIKAAGGITEAFF

j_gene: TRBJ1-1
v_gene: TRBV15
d_gene: .
abundance: many
CDR3nt: TGTGCCACCAGCAGAGATCAGAACACTGAAGCTTTCTTT
CDR3aa: CATSRDQNTEAFF

j_gene: TRBJ2-6
v_gene: TRBV12-3/TRBV12-4
d_gene: .
abundance: many
CDR3nt: TGTGCCAGCAGTTTAGGCCCATCTGGGGCCAACGTCCTGACTTTC
CDR3aa: CASSLGPSGANVLTF

j_gene: TRBJ2-1
v_gene: TRBV10-1
d_gene: .
abundance: many
CDR3nt: TGCGCCAGCAGTGACTCCATTTTAAACAATGAGCAGTTCTTC
CDR3aa: CASSDSILNNEQFF

j_gene: TRBJ1-2
v_gene: TRBV7-8
d_gene: TRBD1
abundance: many
CDR3nt: TGTGCCAGCAGCCCTAGGACAGGGGGGAACTATGGCTACACCTTC
CDR3aa: CASSPRTGGNYGYTF

j_gene: TRBJ2-1
v_gene: TRBV29-1
d_gene: .
abundance: many
CDR3nt: TGCAGCGTTGAGGAGCAGGGAGGATCCTACAATGAGCAGTTCTTC
CDR3aa: CSVEEQGGSYNEQFF